This TCR beta chain was captured in a study of shared clonotypes between healthy human individuals. V was shortened by 3 bases and J by 0 bases, with 3 bases between the two germline ends. The CDR3 sequence is 13 residues long. CDR1 is MGHDK, CDR2 SYGVNS, per germline. This clone was seen many times. Sequencing used immunoSEQ multiplex PCR; TCRdb keeps in-frame clones, though not all of them. The data hold approximately 92,000 clones, with approximately 63% observed a single time. Caucasian adults living in Nashville, Tennessee, provided all samples. Sequencing was performed on memory CD8+ T cells sorted from blood. Subset: CD45RO+ cells pooled with CCR7-negative TemRA cells. The source is a man aged 25 to 40 in good health. J is TRBJ1-5 and V is TRBV25-1; D unclear. CDR3 nucleotides: TGTGCCAGCAGTGATTATAGCAATCAGCCCCAGCATTTT. This codes for CASSDYSNQPQHF.